A single sample is the source of the 19 T cell receptor beta chains below, sequenced in a study of T-cell memory formation after mild COVID-19. TCRdb called the 5' RACE reads again in MiXCR, with one record for every CDR3 protein. The sample lists under 700,000 distinct CDR3 sequences, roughly 20% seen once, with around 13% in the top ten. The sequencing sample was made of PBMCs or a T cell subset sorted from them (not recorded which). The receptors shown here come from an adult woman who had mild COVID-19 (a few samples of this study predate the infection). Cell type and time point are not known.

J is TRBJ1-1 and V is TRBV5-1, with TRBD1 as a possible D gene (5 bases). Germline V CDR1 and CDR2: SGHRS, YFSETQ. Trimming stripped 4 bases from V and 6 bases from J, with 13 bases between. The CDR3 sequence is 13 residues long. This CDR3 is CASSPGGKAEAFF. In nucleotides, the CDR3 is TGCGCCAGCAGCCCGGGGGGGAAGGCTGAAGCTTTCTTT.

This clonotype has a handful of counts. The chain recombines TRBV12-3 or TRBV12-4 with TRBJ1-1; no definite D call. The CDR3 extends over 14 amino acids. V was shortened by 6 bases and J by 4 bases, with 15 bases between the two germline ends. CDR3 region: CASRPPNTGTEAFF. The CDR3 DNA reads as TGTGCCAGCAGACCTCCAAACACGGGCACTGAAGCTTTCTTT.

This chain joins TRBV12-3 or TRBV12-4 and TRBJ2-2; 9 bases are shared with TRBD1. V was clipped by 6 bases and J by 8 bases; unmatched bases: 10. This CDR3 region has 15 residues. The CDR3 loop is CASSSRDRDLGELFF. The CDR3, as DNA: TGTGCCAGCAGCTCCCGGGACAGGGATTTGGGGGAGCTGTTTTTT.

This clonotype was recorded a few times. This chain connects TRBV14 to TRBJ2-3, with D perhaps matching TRBD2 (6 bases). Trimming shortened V by 0 bases and J by 1 base, and 17 bases separated the two germline ends. Germline V CDR1 and CDR2: SGHDN, FVKESK. The CDR3 has 18 amino acids. The CDR3 loop reads CASSQEYTWRDGTDTQYF. Here the CDR3 DNA reads TGTGCCAGCAGCCAAGAGTACACGTGGCGGGATGGCACAGATACGCAGTATTTT.

This clonotype has just a few counts. The chain employs TRBV19 and TRBJ2-7; 8 positions agree with TRBD1. Germline-derived CDR1 and CDR2 are LNHDA and SQIVND (reference sequence). V lost 6 bases, J lost 2 bases, and 6 bases stayed unmatched. The CDR3 sequence is 14 residues long. CDR3 in amino acids: CASRPGGVAYEQYF. The CDR3 DNA sequence: TGTGCCAGTAGGCCAGGGGGCGTTGCCTACGAGCAGTACTTC.

The sample holds a few counts of this clonotype. The chain links TRBV2 to TRBJ2-7; D is possibly TRBD2 (7 bases). The CDR3 loop spans 13 amino acids. Germline-derived CDR1 and CDR2 are SNHLY and FYNNEI. V lost 5 bases to trimming and J lost 6 bases, with 14 bases between them. CDR3 region: CASSLPGGVEQYF. The CDR3, as DNA: TGTGCCAGCAGTCTCCCGGGGGGCGTCGAGCAGTACTTC.

This sequence joins TRBV29-1 and TRBJ1-5; possibly TRBD1 for D (5 bases). The germline CDR1 and CDR2 sequences are SQVTM and ANQGSEA. CDR3 length equals 14 residues. V was pared by 4 bases and J by 0 bases, with 10 bases between. In DNA form, the CDR3 reads TGCAGCGTTGCCGGGACCGATAGCAATCAGCCCCAGCATTTT. This sequence encodes CSVAGTDSNQPQHF.

This chain uses TRBV29-1 with TRBJ2-5; 10 positions agree with TRBD1. This CDR3 is built from 17 residues. Germline V CDR1 and CDR2: SQVTM, ANQGSEA. V lost 4 bases and J lost 6; bases outside the gene matches: 17. The CDR3: CSVVPPGGQGSVQTQYF. The CDR3 bases are TGCAGCGTTGTTCCCCCAGGGGGACAGGGGAGTGTCCAGACCCAGTACTTC.

The chain combines TRBV6-2 or TRBV6-3 with TRBJ1-1; the match to TRBD1 covers 7 bases. Germline CDR1 is MNHEY and CDR2 is SVGEGT. The CDR3 covers 17 residues. The V and J ends lost 5 bases and 0 bases, in that order; junction bases with no gene match: 12. In DNA form, the CDR3 reads TGTGCCAGCAGTCAGAATGCCAGGGGGTCCGTGAACACTGAAGCTTTCTTT. Its protein is CASSQNARGSVNTEAFF.

The table lists this clonotype with a few counts. The chain carries TRBV7-6 and TRBJ2-2, with a weak D call TRBD2 (6 bases). Trimming left V 6 bases short and J 1 base short, with 12 bases between. Germline V lookup: CDR1 SGHVS, CDR2 FNYEAQ. CDR3 size: 15 residues. This chain's CDR3 is CASRRDELNTGELFF. The DNA for the CDR3 is TGTGCCAGCAGGCGGGACGAGTTGAACACCGGGGAGCTGTTTTTT.

This clonotype was observed many times. The J gene is TRBJ2-3, the V gene TRBV23-1; no clear D gene. TRBV23-1 is an ORF, with its function uncertain. With 0 bases removed from V and 10 bases from J, the gap between germline ends came to 26 bases. The CDR3 sequence is 18 residues long. The CDR3: CASSQSVQRLIDSHPQYF. In nucleotides, the CDR3 is TGCGCCAGCAGTCAATCGGTCCAACGACTTATAGATAGCCACCCGCAGTATTTT.

The chain couples TRBV6-5 to TRBJ2-5, with D uncertain. Trimming took 1 base from V and 5 from J, leaving 11 bases between them. Germline CDR1 reads MNHEY; CDR2 reads SVGAGI. The CDR3 length is 14 residues. The CDR3 DNA reads TGTGCCAGCAGTTACTTCTCGGGCACCGAGACCCAGTACTTC. Encoded protein: CASSYFSGTETQYF.

This clonotype was counted at least ten times. This chain uses TRBV5-1 with TRBJ2-7; D is possibly TRBD1 (6 bases). V was shortened by 4 bases and J by 3 bases, with 11 bases between the two germline ends. Germline CDR1 SGHRS, CDR2 YFSETQ. The length of the CDR3 is 13 residues. CDR3 nucleotide sequence: TGCGCCAGCAGCCCCCAAGGGGGCTACGAGCAGTACTTC. Translated, it gives CASSPQGGYEQYF.

This clonotype was seen a handful of times. The chain recombines TRBV6-2 or TRBV6-3 with TRBJ2-5; D may be TRBD2 (6 bases). The CDR3 runs 16 residues. Germline CDR1 and CDR2: MNHEY and SVGEGT. V gave up 5 bases and J gave up 5 bases, with 21 bases separating them. CDR3 sequence reads: CASSAQPTSGVETQYF. CDR3 DNA sequence: TGTGCCAGCAGTGCCCAGCCGACTAGTGGGGTGGAGACCCAGTACTTC.

There are a few counts of this clonotype. The V gene is TRBV28, the J gene TRBJ1-5, with 8 bases matching TRBD1. Germline V gives CDR1 MDHEN, CDR2 SYDVKM. The CDR3 is made up of 14 amino acids. J gave up 3 bases and V 6 bases, and 4 bases lay outside the gene matches. The CDR3 nucleotides are TGTGCCAGCAGGACGACAGGGGTCAATCAGCCCCAGCATTTT. This translates into CASRTTGVNQPQHF.

This clonotype has a count of ten or more. The chain recombines TRBV5-1 with TRBJ2-1; D call uncertain. Germline V CDR1 and CDR2: SGHRS, YFSETQ. This CDR3 is built from 17 residues. The ends were cut back, 0 bases at V and 7 bases at J, with 20 bases in the middle. CDR3 in DNA: TGCGCCAGCAGCTTGGGTCTATCCTTGACAACGGTGAATGAGCAGTTCTTC. Translated: CASSLGLSLTTVNEQFF. The whole variable domain, filled in from reference TRBV5-1 and TRBJ2-1, reads KAGVTQTPRYLIKTRGQQVTLSCSPISGHRSVSWYQQTPGQGLQFLFEYFSETQRNKGNFPGRFSGRQFSNSRSEMNVSTLELGDSALYLCASSLGLSLTTVNEQFFGPGTRLTVL.

V is TRBV12-3 or TRBV12-4 and J is TRBJ2-2; D remains unclear. V lost 4 bases and J lost 0, with 9 bases in between. This CDR3 comprises 15 residues. CDR3 sequence (DNA): TGTGCCAGCAGTTCCGTCACAGCGAACACCGGGGAGCTGTTTTTT. Amino acid sequence: CASSSVTANTGELFF.

V usage is TRBV18 and J usage is TRBJ2-7; 12 bases line up with TRBD2. The CDR3 sequence is 14 residues long. V lost 3 bases to trimming and J lost 5 bases; unmatched junction nucleotides: 2. The V gene's germline CDR1 is KGHSH and CDR2 LQKENI. The DNA for the CDR3 is TGTGCCAGCTCACCCCTAGCGGGAGGGCACGAGCAGTACTTC. Protein: CASSPLAGGHEQYF.

This chain connects TRBV20-1 to TRBJ2-2, with 9 bases that match TRBD2. The ends lost 5 bases at V and 1 base at J; junction bases unmatched: 2. Germline loops: CDR1 DFQATT, CDR2 SNEGSKA (reference sequence). There are 14 residues in the CDR3. DNA for the CDR3: TGCAGTGCTCGGACTAGCGTGAACACCGGGGAGCTGTTTTTT. It encodes CSARTSVNTGELFF.